This T cell receptor (beta chain) comes out of a study of T cells in Graves' hyperthyroidism and ophthalmopathy (dated by TCRdb to between 2018 and 2021). About the study as a whole: Peripheral blood was sampled at the time of initial diagnosis, prior to any treatment. To identify TCR V-J signatures that set the groups apart, the researchers used a discovery cohort of 95 to 100 patients, made up of some 41 with Graves' ophthalmopathy and around 58 with stable Graves' hyperthyroidism. Prospective prediction of ophthalmopathy was tested in an independent validation cohort consisting of fewer than 20 hyperthyroidism patients and approximately 16 patients who later progressed to ophthalmopathy. For training and testing, the 110 or so patients in the discovery cohort were randomly divided in a 7:3 ratio. The study also compared thyroid tissue and blood T-cell repertoires from several Graves' hyperthyroidism patients. After blood sampling, hyperthyroidism patients were treated with methimazole at a starting dose of 30 mg daily, and ophthalmopathy patients were treated with high-dose intravenous methylprednisolone. According to the paper, TCR Vbeta CDR3 sequencing was carried out on about 140 peripheral blood samples, which came from around 43 ophthalmopathy, 80 or so hyperthyroidism and roughly 17 progressor patients. Results the study describes overall, beyond this receptor: Blood samples also contained most of the expanded thyroid clonotypes (frequency above 0.001), which suggests that blood repertoires may reflect thyroid immune responses. During validation, the model predicted progression to ophthalmopathy a median of about 6.5 months ahead of onset, with just under 71% sensitivity and under 85% specificity. In cross-validation, a model built on a 13 V-J signature told ophthalmopathy apart from stable hyperthyroidism with 85% to 90% sensitivity and approximately 81% specificity, and in testing the same model reached 80%/75%. Sample size was not statistically predetermined, and investigators were not blinded to group allocation.

This clonotype has ten or more counts. The antigen it binds to is not known. Base qualities were left out, and no much larger clone turns up one base away. A patient counted as having stable Graves' hyperthyroidism if no progression to ophthalmopathy occurred over 18 months of follow-up. The hyperthyroidism patients were between 18 and 65 years old and newly diagnosed, with a disease duration of less than 2 months. Patients with uncontrolled infections, other autoimmune diseases, pregnancy or lactation were excluded. Diagnoses were established on the basis of clinical symptoms, serum thyroxine and TRAb, thyroid ultrasound, and orbital computed tomography. PBMCs were separated from roughly 9.6 ml of fresh peripheral blood using Ficoll-Paque density gradient centrifugation. Total RNA was extracted with Trizol reagent, and quality was checked on an Agilent 2100 Bioanalyzer. From the cysteine through the phenylalanine, the CDR3 covers 13 amino acids. This entry keeps only the CDR3 DNA: 39 bases, framed from base 1. V is shortened by 7 bases, J by 1 base, and the region joining them spans 10 bases. In the germline V gene, CDR1 corresponds to SNHLY and CDR2 to FYNNEI.

TCR beta CDR3 regions were amplified from RNA transcripts. For the first round of RT-PCR on the TCR CDR3, the HTBI primer set was used together with the Qiagen OneStep RT-PCR kit. Libraries were constructed in a second round of multiplex PCR, after which size selection and purification were performed. Paired-end sequencing of the libraries was performed with 100 bp reads on an Illumina HiSeq2000. The study's processing was this. Raw data were processed with SOAPnuke, discarding reads with adapters, uncalled bases, mean Phred below 15, or no exact constant-primer or identifier match. COPE v1.2.5 was used to merge the high-quality paired reads, and each unique nucleotide sequence was defined as a clonotype. Clonotypes were aligned to IMGT TRBV, TRBD and TRBJ reference segments using MiTCR v1.1. Only V-J combinations with frequency above 0.0001, covering about 99% of repertoires, were analysed. The TCS score was defined as F50 (clonal expansion) divided by E x V (chaos), with BLOSUM62-based TCRdist calculated between CDR3 peptides within each V-J. Welch's t-statistics and random forest reduced 500 to 650 V-J features to 13, which were used in a naive Bayes classifier (R e1071). TCRdb trimmed public reads at Q25 via fastp, called clones via MiXCR and kept in-frame beta chains. One record per CDR3 amino acid sequence lists the most common genes and DNA. These V and J calls rely on TCRdb rather than the paper's analysis. For this sample there are hundreds of thousands of distinct CDR3 sequences; 16% appear just once. The top ten clones comprise approximately 3.8% of the sample.

What was sequenced was blood. The origin of this receptor is a woman aged 25 to 39 with Graves' hyperthyroidism. Rearrangement joined TRBV2 to TRBJ2-5; tentative D gene TRBD1, with 6 bases matching. The CDR3 region: CASTMDSQETQYF. The sequenced DNA is TGTGCCAGCACGATGGACAGCCAAGAGACCCAGTACTTC.